The T cell receptor (beta chain) under discussion was sequenced for a study of blood T cell repertoires in COVID-19. At the level of the study: Italy, Spain and the United States were the sources of the convalescent and acute COVID-19 samples.

The CDR3 spans 12 residues. V dropped 3 bases and J dropped 13 bases, with 14 bases sitting between them. Germline CDR1 reads SGHRS; CDR2 reads YFSETQ. TCRdb's table, derived via immunoSEQ multiplex PCR, lists solely in-frame clones and lacks some. Of roughly 230,000 clones listed, more than 70% were seen once; the top ten hold approximately 4%. The source is an elderly woman with acute or convalescent COVID-19. The rearrangement joins TRBV5-1 to TRBJ2-1, with D maybe TRBD1 (6 bases). The sequencing input was peripheral blood. CDR3 region: CASSSGQFIQFF. In DNA, the CDR3 is TGCGCCAGCAGCTCTGGACAGTTTATACAGTTCTTC.